This entry concerns a single T cell receptor beta chain. The sample holds other DNA sequences that translate to the same CDR3. The entry originates in a study of blood T cell repertoires in COVID-19. Assay used: immunoSEQ multiplex PCR; TCRdb lists only in-frame clones, some missing. The sample lists about 300,000 clones; 86% were seen once. The germline V gene encodes CDR1 MDHEN and CDR2 SYDVKM. This CDR3 comprises 15 residues. The V segment lost 2 bases and the J segment 1 base; nucleotides outside the gene matches: 4. Membership in each cohort depended on participant-reported clinical history. Sequencing was done on a sample of PBMCs or T cells enriched from blood (not recorded which). The chain carries TRBV28 and TRBJ2-7; 8 nucleotides line up with TRBD1. The receptor was derived from a man aged 25-40 years who had recovered from COVID-19. The DNA of the CDR3 is TGTGCCAGCAGTTTAATGCAGGGGGCTTCCTACGAGCAGTACTTC. Protein: CASSLMQGASYEQYF.